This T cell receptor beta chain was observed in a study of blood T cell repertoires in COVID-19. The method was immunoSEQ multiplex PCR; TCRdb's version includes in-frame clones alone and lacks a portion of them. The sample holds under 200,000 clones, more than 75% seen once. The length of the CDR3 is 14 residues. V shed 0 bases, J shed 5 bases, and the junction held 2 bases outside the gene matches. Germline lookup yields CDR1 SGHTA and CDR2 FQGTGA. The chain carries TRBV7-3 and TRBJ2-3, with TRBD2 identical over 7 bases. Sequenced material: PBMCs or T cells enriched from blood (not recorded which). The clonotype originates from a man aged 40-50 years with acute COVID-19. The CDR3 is CASSLTGRRDTQYF. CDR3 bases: TGTGCCAGCAGCTTAACCGGGAGGCGAGATACGCAGTATTTT.